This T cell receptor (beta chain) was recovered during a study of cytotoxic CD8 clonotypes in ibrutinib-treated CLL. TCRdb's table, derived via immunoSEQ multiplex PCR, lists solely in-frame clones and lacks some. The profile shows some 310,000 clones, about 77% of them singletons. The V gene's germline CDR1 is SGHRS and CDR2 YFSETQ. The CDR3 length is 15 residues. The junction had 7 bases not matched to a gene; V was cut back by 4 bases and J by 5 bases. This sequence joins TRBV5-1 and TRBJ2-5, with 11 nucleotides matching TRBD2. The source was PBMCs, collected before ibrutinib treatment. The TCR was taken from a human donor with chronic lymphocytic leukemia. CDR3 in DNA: TGCGCCAGCAGCCCGGGACTAGCGGTAGGGGAGACCCAGTACTTC. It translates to CASSPGLAVGETQYF.